The entry below describes one T cell receptor beta chain. The germline V gene encodes CDR1 SGHVS and CDR2 FQNEAQ. V shed 0 bases, J shed 0 bases, and the junction held 9 bases outside the gene matches. The CDR3 covers 19 residues. The data were obtained in a study of blood T cell repertoires in COVID-19. Assay used: immunoSEQ multiplex PCR; TCRdb lists only in-frame clones, some missing. Of 150,000 to 200,000 clones in the sample, 65% to 85% are singletons; the top ten hold approximately 2.4%. The gene calls are TRBV7-8 and TRBJ2-7, with TRBD2 identical over 12 bases. The origin of this receptor is a human donor with acute or convalescent COVID-19. The donor label of this sample is uncertain. The source material was peripheral blood. The CDR3 nucleotides are TGTGCCAGCAGCTTAGCCGCCGGGACTAGCGGGTTGAGCTCCTACGAGCAGTACTTC. Its translation: CASSLAAGTSGLSSYEQYF.